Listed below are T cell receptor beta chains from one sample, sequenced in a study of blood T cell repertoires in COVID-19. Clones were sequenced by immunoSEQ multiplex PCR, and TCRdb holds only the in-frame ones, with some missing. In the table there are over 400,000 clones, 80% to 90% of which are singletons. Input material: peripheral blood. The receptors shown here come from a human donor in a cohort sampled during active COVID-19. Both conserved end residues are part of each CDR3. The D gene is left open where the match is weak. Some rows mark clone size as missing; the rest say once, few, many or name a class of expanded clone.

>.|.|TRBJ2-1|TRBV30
TGTGCCTGGAGTGACCGGCGGGGTGAGCAGTTCTTC
CAWSDRRGEQFF
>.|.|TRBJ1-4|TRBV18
TGTGCCAGCTCACCTGCGGTTAATGAAAAACTGTTTTTT
CASSPAVNEKLFF
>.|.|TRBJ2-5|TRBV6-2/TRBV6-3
TGTGCCAGCAGCCCTGGGCCGGGACTGGGGCAAGAGACCCAGTACTTC
CASSPGPGLGQETQYF
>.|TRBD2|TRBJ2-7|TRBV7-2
TGTGCCAGCAGCTTAGGTCCTAGCGGGAGGGCGGGCTACGAGCAGTACTTC
CASSLGPSGRAGYEQYF
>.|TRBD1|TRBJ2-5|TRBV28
TGTGCCAGCAGTACAGGGGCCCGCGAGACCCAGTACTTC
CASSTGARETQYF
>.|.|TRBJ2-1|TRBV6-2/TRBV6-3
TGTGCCAGCAGTTACTCCAAAAACAATGAGCAGTTCTTC
CASSYSKNNEQFF
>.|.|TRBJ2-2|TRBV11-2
TGTGCCAGCAGCCAGCAGGGGATTCAGCGGGAGCTGTTTTTT
CASSQQGIQRELFF
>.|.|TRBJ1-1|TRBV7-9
TGTGCCAGCAGCTTCGAATTCCCGGGGACAGAAGCTTTCTTT
CASSFEFPGTEAFF
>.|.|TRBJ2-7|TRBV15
TGTGCCACCAGCAGAGCACAGGGTAGCTACGAGCAGTACTTC
CATSRAQGSYEQYF
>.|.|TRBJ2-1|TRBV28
TGTGCCAGCAGTTTAGGGGCCTCCTGGGCGGCCAATGAGCAGTTCTTC
CASSLGASWAANEQFF
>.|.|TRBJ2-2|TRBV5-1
TGCGCCAGCAGCTTGGACCGGTTGCCCGGGGAGCTGTTTTTT
CASSLDRLPGELFF
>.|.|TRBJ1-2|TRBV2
TGTGCCAGCAGTGAGGGGGCTCGGATCTATGGCTACACCTTC
CASSEGARIYGYTF
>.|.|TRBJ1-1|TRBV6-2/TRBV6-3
TGTGCCAGCAGTTCCGTTCCTGGGGGCAGCACTGAAGCTTTCTTT
CASSSVPGGSTEAFF
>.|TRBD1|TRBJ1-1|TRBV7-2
TGTGCCAGCAGATTACGGACAGGGTGGGATCTGGACACTGAAGCTTTCTTT
CASRLRTGWDLDTEAFF
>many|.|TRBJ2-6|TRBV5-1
TGCGCCAGCAGCTGGTCAGGGTCCGGGGCCAACGTCCTGACTTTC
CASSWSGSGANVLTF
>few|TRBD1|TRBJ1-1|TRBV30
TGTGCCTGGAGCCGGGACAGGGTCACCACTGAAGCTTTCTTT
CAWSRDRVTTEAFF
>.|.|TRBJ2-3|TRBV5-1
TGCGCCAGCAGCTTGAAAGCCGGGGTAGGCACAGATACGCAGTATTTT
CASSLKAGVGTDTQYF
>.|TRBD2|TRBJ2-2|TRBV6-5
TGTGCCAGCAGCCCGACTAGCGGACTCACCGGGGAGCTGTTTTTT
CASSPTSGLTGELFF
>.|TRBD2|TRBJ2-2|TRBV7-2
TGTGCCAGCAGCTTAGTTGCGGGGAGGGGCGGGCAGCTGTTTTTT
CASSLVAGRGGQLFF
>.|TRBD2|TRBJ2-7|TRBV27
TGTGCCAGCAGTTTATTGACTAGCGGGAGTGGCGAGCAGTACTTC
CASSLLTSGSGEQYF
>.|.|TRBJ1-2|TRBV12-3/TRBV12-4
TGTGCCAGCAGTTTTGAGGAGTACTATGGCTACACCTTC
CASSFEEYYGYTF
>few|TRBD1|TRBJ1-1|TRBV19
TGTGCCAGTAGTAAAGCGGTGGGACAGGATTTGAACACTGAAGCTTTCTTT
CASSKAVGQDLNTEAFF
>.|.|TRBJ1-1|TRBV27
TGTGCCAGCAGTTTAGAAGAGGGAACTGAAGCTTTCTTT
CASSLEEGTEAFF
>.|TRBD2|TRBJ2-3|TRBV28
TGTGCCAGCAGTTTCCCTAGCGGGAGGTTGACAGATACGCAGTATTTT
CASSFPSGRLTDTQYF
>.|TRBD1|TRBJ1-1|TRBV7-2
TGTGCCAGCAGCTTAGTGGCGGGACAGGGAGAAGCTTTCTTT
CASSLVAGQGEAFF
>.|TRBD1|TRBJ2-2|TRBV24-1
TGTGCCACCAGTGATTCCCCCGGGACAGGAAGAAGCGGGGAGCTGTTTTTT
CATSDSPGTGRSGELFF
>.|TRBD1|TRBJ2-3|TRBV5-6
TGTGCCAGCGTCAGGGGGCCTAGCACAGATACGCAGTATTTT
CASVRGPSTDTQYF
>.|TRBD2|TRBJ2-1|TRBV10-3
TGTGCCATCAGTAGGGGACTAGCGGGAGATAATGAGCAGTTCTTC
CAISRGLAGDNEQFF
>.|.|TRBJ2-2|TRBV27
TGTGCCAGCAGTTTATCGGGTATCGTTAGGGATCTCAAAGGTTCGGGGATCGGGGAGCTGTTTTTT
CASSLSGIVRDLKGSGIGELFF